This T cell receptor beta chain derives from a study of T cell clonotyping in hematopoietic cell transplantation. In the study overall: Pretransplant recipient samples were taken after cytoreduction.

Study observations and caveats: Pathologically expanded recipient clonotypes increased progressively from day 30 to day 180 as diversity fell. Cells were unsorted, so CD4 and CD8 contributions were not separated.

As concerns this clone: The antigen is unknown.

The time point here: recipient sample about 28 days before transplant, after cytoreduction. Data came from immunoSEQ multiplex PCR; TCRdb stores just in-frame clones and leaves some out. The sample comprises roughly 30,000 clones, 82% of which are singletons, and around 1.9% rests with the top ten. The material was peripheral blood mononuclear cells, obtained before stem cell transplant. The origin of this receptor is a man aged 35-49 years with acute myeloid leukemia. Some clones in this sample may be carry-over from other donors' samples.

The CDR3: CASSERYRGQETQYF. The CDR3 bases are TGTGCCAGCAGTGAACGTTACAGGGGCCAAGAGACCCAGTACTTC. This chain joins TRBV2 and TRBJ2-5; 7 bases agree with TRBD1. The CDR3 has 15 amino acids. V trimming: 2 bases; J trimming: 1 base; junction bases outside the gene matches: 4. Germline values: CDR1 SNHLY, CDR2 FYNNEI.